This is a list of T cell receptor beta chains from one sample in a study of blood T cell repertoires in COVID-19. Libraries were prepared by immunoSEQ multiplex PCR; TCRdb keeps only in-frame clonotypes and omits some of them. The data hold about 230,000 clones, with around 84% observed a single time. Sequenced sample: peripheral blood. These receptors originate from a middle-aged man with COVID-19, enrolled during active disease. Each CDR3 is given with its conserved first and last residue. The D gene is left open where the match is weak. Clone size is shown for a subset of rows, as once, few, many or a class of expanded clone.

size	V	J	D	CDR3	DNA
few	TRBV19	TRBJ2-7	.	CASSIKDSNFPYEQYF	TGTGCCAGTAGTATCAAAGACAGCAACTTTCCCTACGAGCAGTACTTC
.	TRBV5-6	TRBJ1-2	.	CASSLNRDYGYTF	TGTGCCAGCAGCTTAAACAGGGACTATGGCTACACCTTC
once	TRBV4-1	TRBJ2-7	TRBD2	CASSLSPGGNYEQYF	TGCGCCAGCAGCCTCAGCCCGGGGGGGAACTACGAGCAGTACTTC
.	TRBV3-1/TRBV3-2	TRBJ2-2	.	CASRPDSGELFF	TGTGCCAGCAGACCTGACTCCGGGGAGCTGTTTTTT
.	TRBV7-9	TRBJ1-5	.	CASSLVAGRSDSNQPQHF	TGTGCCAGCAGCTTGGTGGCCGGCAGGTCCGATAGCAATCAGCCCCAGCATTTT
.	TRBV19	TRBJ2-1	.	CASSGTGAYNEQFF	TGTGCCAGTAGTGGAACGGGGGCCTACAATGAGCAGTTCTTC
few	TRBV4-2	TRBJ1-6	.	CASSQGQPYNSPLHF	TGTGCCAGCAGCCAAGGACAGCCTTATAATTCACCCCTCCACTTT
.	TRBV6-2/TRBV6-3	TRBJ1-4	.	CASSYSSGRSTNEKLFF	TGTGCCAGCAGTTACTCCTCCGGTAGATCAACTAATGAAAAACTGTTTTTT
.	TRBV7-8	TRBJ2-3	.	CASRLSGSLTDTQYF	TGTGCCAGCAGACTATCGGGGAGTCTCACAGATACGCAGTATTTT
.	TRBV5-4	TRBJ2-2	.	CASSLAEGSEMF	TGTGCCAGCAGCTTGGCGGAGGGCTCCGAAATGTTC
.	TRBV6-5	TRBJ2-7	TRBD2	CASRGGNYEQYF	TGTGCCAGCCGCGGGGGGAACTACGAGCAGTACTTC
.	TRBV3-1/TRBV3-2	TRBJ2-3	.	CASRNGVWADTQYF	TGTGCCAGCAGAAACGGAGTCTGGGCAGATACGCAGTATTTT
medium-sized	TRBV19	TRBJ1-1	.	CASSPTGMTEAFF	TGTGCCAGTAGTCCTACGGGGATGACTGAAGCTTTCTTT
.	TRBV29-1	TRBJ2-5	.	CSGELSGTPGGGQYF	TGCAGCGGGGAGTTGAGCGGGACTCCTGGAGGGGGCCAGTACTTC
.	TRBV5-4	TRBJ2-5	.	CASGGVETQYF	TGTGCCAGCGGCGGGGTGGAGACCCAGTACTTC
.	TRBV7-9	TRBJ1-2	.	CASSLRTHYGYTF	TGTGCCAGCAGCCTCCGGACACACTATGGCTACACCTTC
.	TRBV7-6	TRBJ1-1	.	CASSLEAGGGNTEAFF	TGTGCCAGCAGCTTAGAGGCCGGGGGTGGGAACACTGAAGCTTTCTTT
.	TRBV15	TRBJ2-1	.	CATSRDLVEQFF	TGTGCCACCAGCAGAGATCTTGTTGAGCAGTTCTTC
.	TRBV10-3	TRBJ2-7	TRBD2	CAITPTSDTYEQYF	TGTGCCATCACCCCGACTAGCGATACCTACGAGCAGTACTTC
.	TRBV10-3	TRBJ2-2	TRBD1	CAITDGQGKHAAAGELFF	TGTGCCATCACCGACGGACAGGGGAAACACGCCGCCGCCGGGGAGCTGTTTTTT
.	TRBV5-4	TRBJ1-5	.	CASSSGQDNQPQHF	TGTGCCAGCAGCTCGGGACAAGACAATCAGCCCCAGCATTTT
.	TRBV4-1	TRBJ1-5	TRBD1	CASSQVPGQGVIPQHF	TGCGCCAGCAGCCAAGTACCGGGACAGGGGGTAATACCCCAGCATTTT
.	TRBV7-2	TRBJ2-1	TRBD2	CASSLGGREGRNEQFF	TGTGCCAGCAGCTTAGGCGGGCGGGAGGGCCGCAATGAGCAGTTCTTC
.	TRBV7-8	TRBJ1-5	TRBD1	CASLQGADQPQHF	TGTGCCAGCCTCCAGGGGGCCGATCAGCCCCAGCATTTT
once	TRBV19	TRBJ1-3	.	CASAFGQQSGNTIYF	TGTGCCAGTGCTTTTGGGCAACAATCTGGAAACACCATATATTTT